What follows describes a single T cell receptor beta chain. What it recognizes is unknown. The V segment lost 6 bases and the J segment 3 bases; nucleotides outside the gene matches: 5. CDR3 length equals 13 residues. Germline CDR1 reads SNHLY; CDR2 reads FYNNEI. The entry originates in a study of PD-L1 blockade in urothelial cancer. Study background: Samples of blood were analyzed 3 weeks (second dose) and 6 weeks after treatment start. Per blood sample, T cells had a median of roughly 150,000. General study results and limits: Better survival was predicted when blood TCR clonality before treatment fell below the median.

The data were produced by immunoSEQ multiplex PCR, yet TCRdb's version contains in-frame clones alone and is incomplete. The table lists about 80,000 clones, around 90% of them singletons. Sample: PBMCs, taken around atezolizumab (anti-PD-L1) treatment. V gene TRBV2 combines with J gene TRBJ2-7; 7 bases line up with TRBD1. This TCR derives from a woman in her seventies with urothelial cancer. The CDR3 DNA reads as TGTGCCAGCAGCGGGACAGTTGTCTACGAGCAGTACTTC. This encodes CASSGTVVYEQYF.